This record covers a single TCR beta chain. Its antigen is undetermined. These data originate in a study of CD8 T cells in ankylosing spondylitis. Study-level results: There was reportedly significant enrichment of clones that were disease-linked in matched ankylosing spondylitis synovial fluid. Typical of ankylosing spondylitis blood, it appeared, was a TCR beta motif of fewer than 10 highly homologous variants. As for the disease-linked clones, they showed a CD8+ phenotype and occurred at relatively low frequencies in peripheral blood.

Quantitative molecular-barcoded 5'-RACE generated the TCR beta libraries. TCRdb re-derived calls from the 5' RACE reads in MiXCR, one entry per CDR3 protein. Of under 150,000 distinct CDR3 sequences listed, roughly 13% are singletons. V dropped 5 bases and J dropped 0 bases, with 14 bases sitting between them. Germline V gives CDR1 WSHSY, CDR2 SAAADI. The CDR3 is made up of 16 amino acids. The chain combines TRBV10-2 with TRBJ2-4, with D possibly called TRBD1 or TRBD2 (5 bases each). The receptor's source is a female donor with ankylosing spondylitis or in good health (not recorded which). Material for sequencing was blood, either unsorted or a sorted T cell fraction (not recorded which). The CDR3 sequence is CASSRGDQLAKNIQYF. CDR3 nucleotides: TGCGCCAGCAGTAGGGGAGATCAGCTAGCCAAAAACATTCAGTACTTC.